This T cell receptor beta chain stems from a study of T and B cells in COVID-19 patients. This clonotype showed up just a few times. From blood, roughly 250-500 ng of genomic DNA served as TRB template. BIOMED2 TRB-A/B primer pools were used in multiplex TRB PCR. TCRdb re-called the multiplex PCR reads with MiXCR, one entry per CDR3 protein. Here the sample spans about 11,000 distinct CDR3 sequences, around 35% being singletons. The TCR originated in a human donor with active COVID-19. The source material was blood.

CDR3 sequence: CATSDSLFGRGNEQFF. CDR3 sequence (DNA): TGTGCCACCAGTGACTCCCTCTTCGGACGGGGAAATGAGCAGTTCTTC. The chain uses TRBV24-1 and TRBJ2-1; possibly TRBD2 for D (5 bases). Germline assignment: CDR1 KGHDR and CDR2 SFDVKD. V shed 4 bases and J shed 7 bases, with 19 bases lying between them. This CDR3 has 16 amino acids.